This T cell receptor (beta chain) was sequenced for a study of technical replicates of blood from several donors. Using immunoSEQ multiplex PCR, the repertoire was profiled, and TCRdb retains in-frame clones only, with some absent. The table has some 70,000 clones, about 91% seen once. The CDR3 runs to 13 residues. The V segment lost 6 bases and the J segment 1 base; nucleotides outside the gene matches: 2. The V gene's germline CDR1 is ENHRY and CDR2 SYGVKD. The sequencing input was T cells isolated from PBMCs. The rearrangement links TRBV10-3 to TRBJ1-1; TRBD1 agrees at 7 bases. This sequence was found in a human donor in good health. The CDR3 spells CAIRRDRNTEAFF. The CDR3 DNA sequence: TGTGCCATCAGAAGGGACAGGAACACTGAAGCTTTCTTT.